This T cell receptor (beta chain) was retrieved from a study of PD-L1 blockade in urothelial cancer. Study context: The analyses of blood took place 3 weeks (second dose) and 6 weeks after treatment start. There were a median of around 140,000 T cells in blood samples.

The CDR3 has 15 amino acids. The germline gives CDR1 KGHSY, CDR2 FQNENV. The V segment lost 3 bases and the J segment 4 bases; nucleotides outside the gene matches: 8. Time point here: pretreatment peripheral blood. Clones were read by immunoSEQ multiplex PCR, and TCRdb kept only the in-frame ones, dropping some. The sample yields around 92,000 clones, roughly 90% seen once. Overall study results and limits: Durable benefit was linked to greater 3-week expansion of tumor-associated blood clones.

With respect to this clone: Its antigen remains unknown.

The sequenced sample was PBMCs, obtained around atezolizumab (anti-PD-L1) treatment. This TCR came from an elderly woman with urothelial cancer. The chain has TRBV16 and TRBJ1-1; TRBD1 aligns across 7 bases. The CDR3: CASSHLTGRSTEAFF. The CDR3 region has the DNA TGTGCCAGCAGCCACCTGACAGGGAGGAGCACTGAAGCTTTCTTT.